One sample yielded the 21 T cell receptor beta chains listed below, sequenced in a study of blood T cell repertoires in COVID-19. Method: immunoSEQ multiplex PCR; TCRdb's copy keeps in-frame clones and lacks some. This sample has more than 100,000 clones, with more than 75% found just once. The sample consisted of peripheral blood. The receptor source for this set is a woman aged 60-75 years with acute or convalescent COVID-19.

The V gene is TRBV19, the J gene TRBJ1-2, with a weak D call TRBD1 (6 bases). Germline CDR1 reads LNHDA; CDR2 reads SQIVND (reference sequence). The CDR3 covers 16 residues. The V and J ends lost 7 bases and 0 bases respectively, with 18 bases between them. DNA for the CDR3: TGTGCCAGTACTGACAGGCGAGGTGGGGCTAACTATGGCTACACCTTC. Translating gives CASTDRRGGANYGYTF.

The chain couples TRBV29-1 to TRBJ1-1; TRBD1 matches at 11 bases. Trimming removed 3 bases from V and 2 bases from J; junction bases left unmatched: 8. Germline CDR1 SQVTM, CDR2 ANQGSEA. The CDR3 has 16 residues. The CDR3 here is CSVDWRDRGKNTEAFF. The CDR3 bases are TGCAGCGTTGATTGGCGGGACAGGGGGAAAAACACTGAAGCTTTCTTT.

The V and J genes are TRBV24-1 and TRBJ1-4, with D unresolved. Germline V gene lookup returns CDR1 KGHDR and CDR2 SFDVKD. The CDR3 loop spans 12 amino acids. The V end lost 4 bases, the J end lost 6 bases, and 5 bases lay between the germline ends. DNA of the CDR3: TGTGCCACCAGTGAGGCGGATGAAAAACTGTTTTTT. Protein: CATSEADEKLFF.

The gene calls are TRBV30 and TRBJ2-7, with 13 bases identical to TRBD2. Germline CDR1 reads GTSNPN; CDR2 reads SVGIG (reference sequence). The ends lost 3 bases at V and 8 bases at J; junction bases unmatched: 7. The CDR3 has 14 amino acids. The CDR3: CAWSTGLAGEQQYF. In nucleotides, the CDR3 is TGTGCCTGGAGCACTGGACTAGCGGGAGAACAGCAGTACTTC.

In DNA form, the CDR3 reads TGTGCTTCAGGCTCTGGAAACACCATATATTTT. It translates to CASGSGNTIYF. The gene calls are TRBV30 and TRBJ1-3; D not certain. This CDR3 comprises 11 residues. From germline, CDR1 is GTSNPN and CDR2 SVGIG (reference sequence). The full variable domain, rest sourced from reference TRBV30 and TRBJ1-3, is SQTIHQWPATLVQPVGSPLSLECTVEGTSNPNLYWYRQAAGRGLQLLFYSVGIGQISSEVPQNLSASRPQDRQFILSSKKLLLSDSGFYLCASGSGNTIYFGEGSWLTVV.

The chain is built from TRBV28 and TRBJ1-2, with 10 bases that match TRBD1. V shed 6 bases and J 1 base; nucleotides not matched to a gene: 5. Germline CDR1 MDHEN, CDR2 SYDVKM. This CDR3 is built from 15 residues. CDR3: CASSRWTGGNYGYTF. The CDR3 DNA follows: TGTGCCAGCAGCCGCTGGACAGGGGGTAACTATGGCTACACCTTC.

V gene TRBV30 combines with J gene TRBJ1-2; 10 positions match TRBD1. Germline-derived CDR1 and CDR2 are GTSNPN and SVGIG (reference sequence). V lost 3 bases to trimming and J lost 4 bases; unmatched junction nucleotides: 5. The CDR3 contains 14 residues. The CDR3 protein is CAWRKGTGAYGYTF. The CDR3 region has the DNA TGTGCCTGGAGGAAAGGGACAGGGGCCTATGGCTACACCTTC.

The chain combines TRBV25-1 with TRBJ1-1; possible D gene TRBD1, 5 bases. CDR3 length: 13 amino acids. Germline V gene lookup returns CDR1 MGHDK and CDR2 SYGVNS. V was shortened by 1 base and J by 9 bases, with 12 bases between the two germline ends. The CDR3 loop reads CASSEWGVNKAFF. CDR3 nucleotide sequence: TGTGCCAGCAGTGAATGGGGGGTCAACAAAGCTTTCTTT.

This rearrangement joins TRBV6-1 to TRBJ2-3; 9 nucleotides align to TRBD2. Trimming removed 2 bases from V and 0 bases from J; junction bases left unmatched: 3. CDR1 MNHNS and CDR2 SASEGT come from the germline V gene. The CDR3 sequence is 16 residues long. The CDR3 spells CASSERGRGSTDTQYF. The DNA of the CDR3 is TGTGCCAGCAGTGAACGCGGGAGGGGGAGCACAGATACGCAGTATTTT.

The chain employs TRBV6-1 and TRBJ1-1; no clear D. V lost 1 base to trimming and J lost 3 bases, with 12 bases between them. This CDR3 region has 15 residues. Looked up from germline, CDR1 is MNHNS and CDR2 is SASEGT. The CDR3 DNA reads as TGTGCCAGCAGTGAAGTCGGGGTAGGAGACACTGAAGCTTTCTTT. As protein: CASSEVGVGDTEAFF.

The rearrangement uses TRBV18 and TRBJ2-1, with 8 bases lining up with TRBD2. The ends lost 3 bases at V and 9 bases at J; junction bases unmatched: 1. CDR3 length equals 12 residues. The germline gives CDR1 KGHSH, CDR2 LQKENI. CDR3 protein: CASSPTSGEQFF. CDR3 DNA: TGTGCCAGCTCACCTACTAGCGGTGAGCAGTTCTTC.

The genes are TRBV21-1 and TRBJ2-7; TRBD1, the table's D call, was not compared with the DNA. TRBV21-1 is termed a pseudogene. This CDR3 has 14 amino acids. The CDR3 is CASKGEPLFYEQYV. CDR3 nucleotides: TGTGCCAGCAAGGGGGAGCCTTTATTTTACGAGCAGTACGTC.

This chain joins TRBV7-9 and TRBJ1-4; D uncertain. Germline lookup yields CDR1 SEHNR and CDR2 FQNEAQ (reference sequence). V shed 0 bases and J shed 3 bases, with 11 bases lying between them. This CDR3 has 16 amino acids. The CDR3 protein is CASSLAPGKANEKLFF. As DNA, the CDR3 is TGTGCCAGCAGCTTAGCGCCGGGTAAAGCTAATGAAAAACTGTTTTTT.

The CDR3 loop reads CASSPTGTNNEKLFF. The CDR3 DNA follows: TGTGCCAGCTCACCTACCGGGACAAATAATGAAAAACTGTTTTTT. The rearrangement links TRBV18 to TRBJ1-4; tentative D call: TRBD1 (6 bases). From germline, CDR1 is KGHSH and CDR2 LQKENI. The CDR3 has 15 amino acids. Trimming pared 3 bases from V and 4 bases from J, leaving 12 bases between.

J is TRBJ2-3 and V is TRBV27; 8 bases align to TRBD2. This CDR3 comprises 16 residues. V shed 4 bases and J 3 bases; nucleotides not matched to a gene: 9. Germline CDR1 and CDR2: MNHEY and SMNVEV (reference sequence). CDR3 region: CASSYRAGAGTDTQYF. The CDR3 DNA is TGTGCCAGCAGTTATCGAGCGGGAGCGGGGACAGATACGCAGTATTTT.

The chain's CDR3 is CASSESGVEQYF. CDR3 DNA: TGTGCCAGCAGTGAATCGGGTGTCGAGCAGTACTTC. The rearrangement uses TRBV6-1 and TRBJ2-7; D unclear. The V and J ends lost 2 bases and 6 bases respectively, with 8 bases between them. Germline CDR1 is MNHNS and CDR2 is SASEGT. The CDR3 totals 12 residues.

In this sample, this clone turned up once. The chain couples TRBV23-1 to TRBJ2-7; D not resolved. TRBV23-1 is recorded as an ORF, its role being uncertain. This CDR3 contains 16 residues. Trimming removed 6 bases from V and 0 bases from J, with 18 bases in between. The CDR3 region is CASRHSQCLYSYEQYV. CDR3 DNA: TGCGCCAGCAGACACTCACAGTGCCTGTACTCCTACGAGCAGTACGTC.

The genes are TRBV11-3 and TRBJ2-3, with 7 bases matching TRBD1. Per the germline V gene, CDR1 is SGHNT and CDR2 is YENEEA. Trimming removed 5 bases from V and 3 bases from J; junction bases left unmatched: 8. CDR3 length: 15 residues. CDR3: CASSPRNRGTDTQYF. The CDR3 nucleotides are TGTGCCAGCAGCCCCCGGAACAGGGGAACAGATACGCAGTATTTT. The full variable domain, with the rest looked up from reference TRBV11-3 and TRBJ2-3, is EAGVVQSPRYKIIEKKQPVAFWCNPISGHNTLYWYLQNLGQGPELLIRYENEEAVDDSQLPKDRFSAERLKGVDSTLKIQPAELGDSAVYLCASSPRNRGTDTQYFGPGTRLTVL.

The chain is built from TRBV5-6 and TRBJ2-1; 14 nucleotides match TRBD2. The germline V gene has CDR1 SGHDT and CDR2 YYEEEE. The length of the CDR3 is 14 residues. Unmatched junction bases numbered 9, after V lost 4 bases and J lost 15 bases. The CDR3 DNA sequence: TGTGCCAGCAGCCACGAGACTAGCGGGAGGGCCCTGTTCTTC. This codes for CASSHETSGRALFF.

The J gene is TRBJ2-1, the V gene TRBV6-5; 7 positions agree with TRBD2. The CDR3 has 14 amino acids. Unmatched junction bases numbered 13, after V lost 5 bases and J lost 12 bases. Germline V CDR1 and CDR2: MNHEY, SVGAGI. Written as DNA, the CDR3 is TGTGCCAGCAGTCCCTTCGATGCTAGCGGCCCGCAGTTCTTC. The encoded protein is CASSPFDASGPQFF.

The V call is TRBV5-1, the J call TRBJ2-5, with 8 bases aligning to TRBD1. The junction had 9 bases not matched to a gene; V was cut back by 0 bases and J by 5 bases. Germline loops: CDR1 SGHRS, CDR2 YFSETQ. The CDR3 length is 16 residues. CDR3 amino acids: CASSLDPGQATETQYF. CDR3 coding DNA: TGCGCCAGCAGCTTGGATCCGGGACAGGCGACCGAGACCCAGTACTTC.